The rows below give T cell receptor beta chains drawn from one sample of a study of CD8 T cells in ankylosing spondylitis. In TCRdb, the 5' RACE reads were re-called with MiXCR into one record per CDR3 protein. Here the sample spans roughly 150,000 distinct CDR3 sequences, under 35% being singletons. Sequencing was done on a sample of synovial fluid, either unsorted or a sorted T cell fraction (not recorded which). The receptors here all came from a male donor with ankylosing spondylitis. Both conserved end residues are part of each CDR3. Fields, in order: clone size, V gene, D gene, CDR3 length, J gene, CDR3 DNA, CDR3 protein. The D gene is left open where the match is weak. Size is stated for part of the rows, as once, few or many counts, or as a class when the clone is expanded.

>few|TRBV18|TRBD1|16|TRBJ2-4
TGTGCCAGCTCACCAATCGCGGGGACAGGGACAAACATTCAGTACTTC
CASSPIAGTGTNIQYF
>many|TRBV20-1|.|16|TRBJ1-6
TGCAGTGCTCGGGACACCACCTACTCCTATAATTCACCCCTCCACTTT
CSARDTTYSYNSPLHF
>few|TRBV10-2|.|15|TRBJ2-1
TGCGCCAGCAGAGACCCCGGGACCACCGGACGCGAGTGGTTCTTC
CASRDPGTTGREWFF
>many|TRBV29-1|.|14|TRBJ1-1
TGCAGCGTCCACCTTAAGGGCGCGAACACTGAAGCTTTCTTT
CSVHLKGANTEAFF
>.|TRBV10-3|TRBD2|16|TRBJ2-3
TGTGCCATCAGTGAGGGACTAGCGGGGGCCACAGATACGCAGTATTTT
CAISEGLAGATDTQYF
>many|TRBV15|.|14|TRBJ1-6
TGTGCCACCCGCGAGGGGGGGGCGGATTCACCCCTCCACTTT
CATREGGADSPLHF
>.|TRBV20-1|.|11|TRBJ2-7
TGCAGTGCTGACTTCGACTACGAGCAGTACTTC
CSADFDYEQYF
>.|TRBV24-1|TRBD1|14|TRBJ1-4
TGTGCCACCAGTTCCGGGACAGCTAATGAAAAACTGTTTTTT
CATSSGTANEKLFF
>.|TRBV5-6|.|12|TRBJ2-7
TGTGCCAGCAGCTTGTTGGGTGACGAGCAGTACTTC
CASSLLGDEQYF
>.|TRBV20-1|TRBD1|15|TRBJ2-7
TGCAGTGCTCTTAAGTCCCGGGACAGGACCTACGAGCAGTACTTC
CSALKSRDRTYEQYF
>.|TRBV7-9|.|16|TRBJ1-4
TGTGCCAGCAGCTTAGGGGGGAAAGGAAACAATGAAAAACTGTTTTTT
CASSLGGKGNNEKLFF
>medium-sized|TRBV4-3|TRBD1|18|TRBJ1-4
TGCGCCAGCAGCCAACCCCCCCATAGGCAGGGGGCGCATGAAAAACTGTTTTTT
CASSQPPHRQGAHEKLFF
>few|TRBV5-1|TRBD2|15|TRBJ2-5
TGCGCCAGCAGCTCCGGGACTAGCGGAAAAGAGACCCAGTACTTC
CASSSGTSGKETQYF
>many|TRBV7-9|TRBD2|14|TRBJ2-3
TGTGCCAGCAGCGAGGGACTACAAAAGGATACGCAGTATTTT
CASSEGLQKDTQYF
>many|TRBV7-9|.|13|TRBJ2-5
TGTGCCAGCAGCCTCGACAGAACAGAGACCCAGTACTTC
CASSLDRTETQYF
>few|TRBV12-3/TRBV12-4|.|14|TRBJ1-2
TGTGCCAGCAGTGACCTAGGGGCCTACTATGGCTACACCTTC
CASSDLGAYYGYTF
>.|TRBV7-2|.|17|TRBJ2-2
TGTGCCAGCAGCTCAGCCGGCGGGGGCGCGAACACCGGGGAGCTGTTTTTT
CASSSAGGGANTGELFF
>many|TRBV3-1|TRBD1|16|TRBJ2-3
TGTGCCAGCAGCCAAGGGGGGACAGCTAGCACAGATACGCAGTATTTT
CASSQGGTASTDTQYF
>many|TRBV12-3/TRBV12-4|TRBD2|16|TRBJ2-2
TGTGCCAGCGGCCGATTGAGCGGGAGAGGGATCGGGGAGCTGTTTTTT
CASGRLSGRGIGELFF
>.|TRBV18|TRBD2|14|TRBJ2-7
TGTGCCAGCTCACCCGGACTAGCGACCGGCGAGCAGTACTTC
CASSPGLATGEQYF
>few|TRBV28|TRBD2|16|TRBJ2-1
TGTGCCAGCAGTTTTCCATTGGCGGGAGGGGGTAATGAGCAGTTCTTC
CASSFPLAGGGNEQFF
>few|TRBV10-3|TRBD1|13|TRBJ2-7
TGTGCCGCGTCCGGGACAGGGGATTACGAGCAGTACTTC
CAASGTGDYEQYF
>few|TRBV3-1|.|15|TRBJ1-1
TGTGCCAGCCGTAGGGAGGGGGGTGTGAACACTGAAGCTTTCTTT
CASRREGGVNTEAFF
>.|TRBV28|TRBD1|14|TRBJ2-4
TGTGCCAGCACTGACAGGGGGGGTAAAAACATTCAGTACTTC
CASTDRGGKNIQYF
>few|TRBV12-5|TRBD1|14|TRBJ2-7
TGTGCTAGTGGCCGGACAGGGGGAACCTACGAGCAGTACTTC
CASGRTGGTYEQYF
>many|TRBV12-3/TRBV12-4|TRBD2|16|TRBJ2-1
TGTGCCAGCAGTTTAGTTCCTAGCGGGCGTTACAATGAGCAGTTCTTC
CASSLVPSGRYNEQFF
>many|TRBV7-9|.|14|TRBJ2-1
TGTGCCAGCAGCTTAGCTGGGGGGAGCGGTGAGCAGTTCTTC
CASSLAGGSGEQFF
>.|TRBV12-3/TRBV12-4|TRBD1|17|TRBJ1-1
TGTGCCAGCAGACCTAGAGGGACAGGGATCATGAACACTGAAGCTTTCTTT
CASRPRGTGIMNTEAFF
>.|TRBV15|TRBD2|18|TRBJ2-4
TGTGCCACCAGCAGAATAGCGGGAGGCCCTAATTCCAAAAACATTCAGTACTTC
CATSRIAGGPNSKNIQYF
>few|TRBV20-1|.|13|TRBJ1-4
TGCAGTGCTAGCGGTGGGGCTAATGAAAAACTGTTTTTT
CSASGGANEKLFF
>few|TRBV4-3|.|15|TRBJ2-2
TGCGCCAGCAGCCAAGTCAGTCCAAACACCGGGGAGCTGTTTTTT
CASSQVSPNTGELFF
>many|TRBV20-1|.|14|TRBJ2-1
TGCAGTGCCCAGATGTCAGGGTCCTACAATGAGCAGTTCTTC
CSAQMSGSYNEQFF
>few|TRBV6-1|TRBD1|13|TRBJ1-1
TGTGCCAGTCGCGGGACCCCAGGGGGTGAAGCTTTCTTT
CASRGTPGGEAFF
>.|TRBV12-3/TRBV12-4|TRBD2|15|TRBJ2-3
TGTGCCAGCAGTCCTCGGACTAGCGGCTGGGATACGCAGTATTTT
CASSPRTSGWDTQYF
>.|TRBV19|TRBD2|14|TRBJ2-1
TGTGCCAGTGGGCGAGGGGGACTAGCCAATGAGCAGTTCTTC
CASGRGGLANEQFF
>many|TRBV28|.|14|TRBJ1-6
TGTGCCAGCACTGTGGCGGGACATAATTCACCCCTCCACTTT
CASTVAGHNSPLHF